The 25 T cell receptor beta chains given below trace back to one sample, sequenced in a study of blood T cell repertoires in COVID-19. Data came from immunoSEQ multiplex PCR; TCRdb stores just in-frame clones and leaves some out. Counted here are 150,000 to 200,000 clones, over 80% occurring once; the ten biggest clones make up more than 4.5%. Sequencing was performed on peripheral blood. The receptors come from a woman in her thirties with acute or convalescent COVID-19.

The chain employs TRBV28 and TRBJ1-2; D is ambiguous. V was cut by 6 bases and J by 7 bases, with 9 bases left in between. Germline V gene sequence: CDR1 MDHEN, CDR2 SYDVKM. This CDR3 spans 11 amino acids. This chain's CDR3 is CASSPGFGYTF. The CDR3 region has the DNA TGTGCCAGCAGCCCAGGATTTGGCTACACCTTC.

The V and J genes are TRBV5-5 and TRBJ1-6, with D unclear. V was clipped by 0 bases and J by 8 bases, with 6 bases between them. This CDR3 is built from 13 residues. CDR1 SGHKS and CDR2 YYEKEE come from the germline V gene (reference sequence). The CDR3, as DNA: TGTGCCAGCAGCTTGGTGGCGGATTCACCCCTCCACTTT. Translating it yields CASSLVADSPLHF.

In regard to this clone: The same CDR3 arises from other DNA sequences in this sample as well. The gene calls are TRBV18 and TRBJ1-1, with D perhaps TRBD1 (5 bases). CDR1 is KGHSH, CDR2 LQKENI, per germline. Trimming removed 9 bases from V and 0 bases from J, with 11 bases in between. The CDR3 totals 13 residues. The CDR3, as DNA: TGTGCCAGTTCCCAGGGAATGAACACTGAAGCTTTCTTT. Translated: CASSQGMNTEAFF.

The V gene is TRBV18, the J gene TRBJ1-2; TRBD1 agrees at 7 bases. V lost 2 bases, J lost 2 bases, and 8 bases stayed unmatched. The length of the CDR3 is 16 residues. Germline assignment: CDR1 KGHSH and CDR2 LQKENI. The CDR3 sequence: CASSPFGTAPNYGYTF. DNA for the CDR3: TGTGCCAGCTCACCATTTGGGACAGCTCCAAACTATGGCTACACCTTC.

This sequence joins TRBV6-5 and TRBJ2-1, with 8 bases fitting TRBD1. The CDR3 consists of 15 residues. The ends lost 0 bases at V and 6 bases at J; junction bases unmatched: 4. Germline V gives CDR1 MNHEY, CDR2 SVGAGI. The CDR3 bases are TGTGCCAGCAGTTACTCGACGCAGGGGGCCAATGAGCAGTTCTTC. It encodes CASSYSTQGANEQFF.

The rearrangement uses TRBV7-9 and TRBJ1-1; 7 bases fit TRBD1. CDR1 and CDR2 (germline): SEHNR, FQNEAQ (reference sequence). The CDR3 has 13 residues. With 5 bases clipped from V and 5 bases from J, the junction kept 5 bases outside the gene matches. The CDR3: CASSPEGATEAFF. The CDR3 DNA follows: TGTGCCAGCAGCCCCGAGGGGGCAACTGAAGCTTTCTTT.

The CDR3 loop reads CASSLFPGRSYEQYF. The CDR3 nucleotides read TGTGCCAGCAGTTTATTTCCCGGGAGATCCTACGAGCAGTACTTC. The chain uses TRBV27 and TRBJ2-7; possible D gene TRBD2, 6 bases. The CDR3 sequence is 15 residues long. The germline V gene has CDR1 MNHEY and CDR2 SMNVEV (reference sequence). The V end was cut by 1 base, the J end by 1 base, with 11 bases between.

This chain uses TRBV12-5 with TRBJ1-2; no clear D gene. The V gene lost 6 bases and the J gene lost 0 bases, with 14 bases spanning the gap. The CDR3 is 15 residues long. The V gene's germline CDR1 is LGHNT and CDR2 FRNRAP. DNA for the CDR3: TGTGCTAGTGGCCAAAGCGGGCAAACTAACTATGGCTACACCTTC. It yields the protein CASGQSGQTNYGYTF.

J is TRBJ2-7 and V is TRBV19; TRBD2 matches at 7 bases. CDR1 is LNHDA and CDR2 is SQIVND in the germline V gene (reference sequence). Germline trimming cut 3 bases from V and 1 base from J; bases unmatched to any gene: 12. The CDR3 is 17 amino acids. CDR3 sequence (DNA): TGTGCCAGTAGTATGCTTGTCGGCGGGAGTTCTTCCTACGAGCAGTACTTC. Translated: CASSMLVGGSSSYEQYF. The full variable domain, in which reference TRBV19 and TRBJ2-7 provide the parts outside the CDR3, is DGGITQSPKYLFRKEGQNVTLSCEQNLNHDAMYWYRQDPGQGLRLIYYSQIVNDFQKGDIAEGYSVSREKKESFPLTVTSAQKNPTAFYLCASSMLVGGSSSYEQYFGPGTRLTVT.

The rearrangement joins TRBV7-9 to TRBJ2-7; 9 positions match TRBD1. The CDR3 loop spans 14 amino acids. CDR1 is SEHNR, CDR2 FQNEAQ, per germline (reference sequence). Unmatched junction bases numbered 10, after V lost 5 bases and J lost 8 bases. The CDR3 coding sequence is TGTGCCAGCAGCAGAGGGACAGGGCGCTTGCAGCAGTACTTC. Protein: CASSRGTGRLQQYF.

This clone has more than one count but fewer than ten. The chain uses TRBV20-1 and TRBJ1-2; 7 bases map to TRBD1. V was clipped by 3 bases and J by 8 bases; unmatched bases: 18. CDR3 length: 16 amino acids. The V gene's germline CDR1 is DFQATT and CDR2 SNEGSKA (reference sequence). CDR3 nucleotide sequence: TGCAGTGCTAGTCCCTTGGACAGGCGTGGGGTGAGGGGCTACACCTTC. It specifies CSASPLDRRGVRGYTF.

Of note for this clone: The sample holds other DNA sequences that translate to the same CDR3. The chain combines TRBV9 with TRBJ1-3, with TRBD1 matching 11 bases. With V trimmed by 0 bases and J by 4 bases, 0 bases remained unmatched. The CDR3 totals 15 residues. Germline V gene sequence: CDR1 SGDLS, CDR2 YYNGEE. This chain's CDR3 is CASSVGTGGGNTIYF. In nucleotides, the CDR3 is TGTGCCAGCAGCGTAGGGACAGGGGGCGGAAACACCATATATTTT.

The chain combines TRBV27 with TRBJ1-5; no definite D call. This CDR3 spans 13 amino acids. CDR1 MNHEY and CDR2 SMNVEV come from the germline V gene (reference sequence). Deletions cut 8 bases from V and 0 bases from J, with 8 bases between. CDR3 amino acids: CASSGYSNQPQHF. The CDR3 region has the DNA TGTGCCAGCTCGGGGTATAGCAATCAGCCCCAGCATTTT.

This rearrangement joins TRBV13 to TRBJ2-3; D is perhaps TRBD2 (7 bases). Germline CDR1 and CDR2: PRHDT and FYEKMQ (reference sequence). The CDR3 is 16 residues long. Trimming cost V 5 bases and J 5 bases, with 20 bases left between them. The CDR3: CASSQRGGGPLDTQYF. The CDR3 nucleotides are TGTGCCAGCAGCCAGAGGGGCGGGGGCCCTCTAGATACGCAGTATTTT.

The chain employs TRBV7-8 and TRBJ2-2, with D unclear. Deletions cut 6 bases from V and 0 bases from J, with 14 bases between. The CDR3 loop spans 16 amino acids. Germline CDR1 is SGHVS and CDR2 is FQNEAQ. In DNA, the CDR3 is TGTGCCAGCAGTCGTCGGGTAGTCGCGAACACCGGGGAGCTGTTTTTT. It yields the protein CASSRRVVANTGELFF.

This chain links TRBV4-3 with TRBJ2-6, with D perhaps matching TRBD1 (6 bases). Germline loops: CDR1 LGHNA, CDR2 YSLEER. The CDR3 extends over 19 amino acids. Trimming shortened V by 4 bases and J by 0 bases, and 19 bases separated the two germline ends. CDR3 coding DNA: TGCGCCAGCAGCCGTGCTGGACGGGACACCAACTCTGGGGCCAACGTCCTGACTTTC. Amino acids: CASSRAGRDTNSGANVLTF.

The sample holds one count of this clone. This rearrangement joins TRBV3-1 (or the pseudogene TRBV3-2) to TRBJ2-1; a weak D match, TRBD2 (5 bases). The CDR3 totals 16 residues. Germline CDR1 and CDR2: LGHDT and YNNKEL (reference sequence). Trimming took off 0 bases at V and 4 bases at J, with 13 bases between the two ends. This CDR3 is CASSQEERRLYNEQFF. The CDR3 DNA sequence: TGTGCCAGCAGCCAAGAAGAACGGCGACTATACAATGAGCAGTTCTTC.

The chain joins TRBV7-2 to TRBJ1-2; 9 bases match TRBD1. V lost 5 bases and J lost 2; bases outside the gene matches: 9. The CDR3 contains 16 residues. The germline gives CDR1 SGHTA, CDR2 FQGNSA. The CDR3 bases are TGTGCCAGCAGCCGCCAGGGACAGGGTGGAAACTATGGCTACACCTTC. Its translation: CASSRQGQGGNYGYTF.

Here the CDR3 reads CATSSPRAGTGELFF. In DNA form, the CDR3 reads TGTGCCACCAGCAGTCCCAGGGCAGGCACCGGGGAGCTGTTTTTT. The chain carries TRBV15 and TRBJ2-2; weak D call: TRBD1 (5 bases). The CDR3 consists of 15 residues. Germline V CDR1 and CDR2: LNHNV, YYDKDF (reference sequence). Trimming stripped 3 bases from V and 4 bases from J, with 12 bases between.

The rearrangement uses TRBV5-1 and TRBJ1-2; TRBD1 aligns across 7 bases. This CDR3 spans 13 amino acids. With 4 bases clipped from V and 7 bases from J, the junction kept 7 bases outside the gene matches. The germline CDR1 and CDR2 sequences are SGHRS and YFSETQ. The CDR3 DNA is TGCGCCAGCAGCGTGGAGGGGGCTCGTGGCTACACCTTC. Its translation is CASSVEGARGYTF.

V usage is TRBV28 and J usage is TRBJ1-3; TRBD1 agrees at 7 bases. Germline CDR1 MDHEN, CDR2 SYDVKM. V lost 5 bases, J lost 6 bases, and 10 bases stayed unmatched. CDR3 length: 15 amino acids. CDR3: CASSPPGQFSNTIYF. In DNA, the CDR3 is TGTGCCAGCAGTCCCCCGGGACAGTTCTCAAACACCATATATTTT.

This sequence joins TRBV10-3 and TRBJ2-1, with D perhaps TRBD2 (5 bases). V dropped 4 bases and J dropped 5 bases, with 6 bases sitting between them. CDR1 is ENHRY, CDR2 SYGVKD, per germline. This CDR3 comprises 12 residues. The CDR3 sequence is CAISAGDNEQFF. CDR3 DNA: TGTGCCATCAGTGCCGGGGACAATGAGCAGTTCTTC.

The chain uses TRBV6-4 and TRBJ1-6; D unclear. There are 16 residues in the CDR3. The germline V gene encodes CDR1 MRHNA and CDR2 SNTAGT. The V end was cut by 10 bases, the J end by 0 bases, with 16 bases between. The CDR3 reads CAKGGAESSYNSPLHF. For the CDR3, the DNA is TGTGCCAAAGGTGGAGCTGAAAGCTCCTATAATTCACCCCTCCACTTT.

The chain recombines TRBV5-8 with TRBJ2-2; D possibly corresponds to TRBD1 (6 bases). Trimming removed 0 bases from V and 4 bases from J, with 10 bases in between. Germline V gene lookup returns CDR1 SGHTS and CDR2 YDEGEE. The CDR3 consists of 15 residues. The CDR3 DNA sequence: TGTGCCAGCAGCTTGGAGGACAGAGGCACCGGGGAGCTGTTTTTT. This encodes CASSLEDRGTGELFF. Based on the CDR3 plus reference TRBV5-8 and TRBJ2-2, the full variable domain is EAGVTQSPTHLIKTRGQQATLRCSPISGHTSVYWYQQALGLGLQFLLWYDEGEERNRGNFPPRFSGRQFPNYSSELNVNALELEDSALYLCASSLEDRGTGELFFGEGSRLTVL.

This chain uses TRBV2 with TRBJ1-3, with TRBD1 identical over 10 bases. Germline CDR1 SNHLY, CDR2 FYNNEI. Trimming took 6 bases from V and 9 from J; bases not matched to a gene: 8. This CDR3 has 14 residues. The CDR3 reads CASRGDRGRATIYF. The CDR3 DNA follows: TGTGCCAGCAGGGGGGACAGGGGAAGGGCCACCATATATTTT.